The 26 T cell receptor beta chains below were found in one sample sequenced in a study of shared T cell receptors in the human thymus. Clones were read by immunoSEQ multiplex PCR, and TCRdb kept only the in-frame ones, dropping some. The sample lists about 380,000 clones; approximately 95% were seen once. Sequencing was performed on thymocytes. These receptors were taken from a human donor.

This chain uses TRBV28 with TRBJ1-1, with D perhaps TRBD1 (5 bases). This CDR3 region has 15 residues. Trimming removed 5 bases at V and 0 bases at J, with 13 bases between. CDR1 and CDR2 (germline): MDHEN, SYDVKM. The CDR3 sequence: CASSPEQAVNTEAFF. DNA of the CDR3: TGTGCCAGCAGTCCTGAACAGGCGGTGAACACTGAAGCTTTCTTT.

The V call is TRBV6-1, the J call TRBJ1-2; 11 nucleotides align to TRBD1. Per germline, CDR1 MNHNS and CDR2 SASEGT. The CDR3 runs to 18 residues. J gave up 0 bases and V 3 bases, and 9 bases lay outside the gene matches. The CDR3 bases are TGTGCCAGCAGTGAGGGGGACAGGGGGTATCTAGCTAACTATGGCTACACCTTC. Its protein is CASSEGDRGYLANYGYTF.

The rearrangement uses TRBV7-2 and TRBJ2-7; 9 bases agree with TRBD1. Germline-derived CDR1 and CDR2 are SGHTA and FQGNSA. The CDR3 spans 17 residues. Losses at the gene ends were 2 bases for V and 2 bases for J; bases not matched to a gene: 10. CDR3 residues: CASSLSGQGPPPYEQYF. The CDR3 DNA reads TGTGCCAGCAGCTTATCGGGACAGGGACCTCCTCCCTACGAGCAGTACTTC.

This chain connects TRBV4-1 to TRBJ2-1, with 11 bases matching TRBD1. Trimming cost V 3 bases and J 10 bases; bases outside gene matches: 20. The germline gives CDR1 MGHRA, CDR2 YSYEKL. This CDR3 is 19 amino acids long. The CDR3 sequence is CASSHALPMGQGVGKEQFF. DNA of the CDR3: TGCGCCAGCAGCCATGCGCTACCTATGGGACAGGGGGTCGGGAAGGAGCAGTTCTTC.

The V gene is TRBV7-2, the J gene TRBJ2-1, with TRBD2 as a possible D gene (5 bases). V lost 5 bases, J lost 4 bases, and 12 bases lay in between. Germline CDR1 is SGHTA and CDR2 is FQGNSA. The CDR3 contains 14 residues. The CDR3 nucleotides are TGTGCCAGCAGCGTCAGCGGACCATACAATGAGCAGTTCTTC. Translating it yields CASSVSGPYNEQFF.

The rearrangement uses TRBV15 and TRBJ1-4; D is uncertain. The CDR3 runs to 17 residues. V was trimmed by 0 bases and J by 5 bases, leaving 16 bases between them. Germline CDR1 reads LNHNV; CDR2 reads YYDKDF (reference sequence). Written as DNA, the CDR3 is TGTGCCACCAGCAGAGATCGTGAGGGCGGGAGGAATGAAAAACTGTTTTTT. Amino acids: CATSRDREGGRNEKLFF.

The chain couples TRBV5-1 to TRBJ2-7; TRBD2 matches at 13 bases. Trimming took 3 bases from V and 4 from J; bases not matched to a gene: 4. This CDR3 region has 15 residues. From germline, CDR1 is SGHRS and CDR2 YFSETQ. The CDR3 region is CASSCGLAGVYEQYF. The CDR3, as DNA: TGCGCCAGCAGCTGCGGACTAGCGGGAGTGTACGAGCAGTACTTC.

The gene calls are TRBV19 and TRBJ1-2, with D hard to call. CDR3 size: 17 residues. Looked up from germline, CDR1 is LNHDA and CDR2 is SQIVND (reference sequence). Trimming took 2 bases from V and 0 from J, leaving 16 bases between them. CDR3 loop: CASSIFRPAWANYGYTF. The CDR3 DNA reads as TGTGCCAGTAGTATATTCCGGCCAGCTTGGGCTAACTATGGCTACACCTTC.

On this clone itself: This specimen includes other DNA sequences encoding the same CDR3. This sequence joins TRBV6-5 and TRBJ1-2, with 8 positions matching TRBD1. The CDR3 totals 15 residues. In germline, CDR1 is MNHEY, CDR2 SVGAGI. V dropped 2 bases and J dropped 8; count of bases not matched to a gene: 10. DNA for the CDR3: TGTGCCAGCAGTTACGAGTCCGCCAGGGGGCGGGGCTACACCTTC. Translation gives CASSYESARGRGYTF.

This chain connects TRBV28 to TRBJ2-7, with 7 bases that match TRBD1. From germline, CDR1 is MDHEN and CDR2 SYDVKM. The CDR3 is 14 amino acids. J lost 2 bases, V lost 6 bases, and 7 bases had no gene match. The CDR3 DNA reads as TGTGCCAGCAGAACCCGAGGGACAGCCTACGAGCAGTACTTC. Its translation: CASRTRGTAYEQYF.

The rearrangement links TRBV27 to TRBJ1-5; D is ambiguous. V gave up 5 bases and J gave up 4 bases, with 9 bases separating them. The germline V gene has CDR1 MNHEY and CDR2 SMNVEV (reference sequence). The CDR3 length is 13 residues. The CDR3 sequence is CASSHRRNQPQHF. For the CDR3, the DNA is TGTGCCAGCAGTCACCGCCGGAATCAGCCCCAGCATTTT.

J is TRBJ2-1 and V is TRBV5-1; weak D call: TRBD1 (5 bases). CDR3 size: 15 residues. Germline V gene sequence: CDR1 SGHRS, CDR2 YFSETQ. V was shortened by 7 bases and J by 0 bases, with 14 bases between the two germline ends. The DNA for the CDR3 is TGCGCCAGCCAATCAGGGCATAGCTCCTACAATGAGCAGTTCTTC. Amino acid sequence: CASQSGHSSYNEQFF.

CDR3 amino acids: CASSWAGAAPGLAGVGDQETQYF. In nucleotides, the CDR3 is TGTGCCAGCAGCTGGGCTGGGGCCGCCCCGGGACTAGCGGGAGTGGGGGATCAAGAGACCCAGTACTTC. The V and J genes are TRBV13 and TRBJ2-5, with TRBD2 matching over 14 bases. Germline V gene lookup returns CDR1 PRHDT and CDR2 FYEKMQ (reference sequence). The V gene end was trimmed by 4 bases and the J gene end by 2 bases; junction bases not matched to a gene: 24. The CDR3 loop spans 23 amino acids.

The rearrangement joins TRBV19 to TRBJ2-1; a weak D match, TRBD2 (6 bases). The V gene lost 3 bases and the J gene lost 8 bases, with 17 bases spanning the gap. The germline V gene has CDR1 LNHDA and CDR2 SQIVND (reference sequence). CDR3 length: 15 amino acids. The CDR3 sequence: CASSMFGGREDEQFF. CDR3 bases: TGTGCCAGTAGTATGTTCGGGGGTAGGGAAGATGAGCAGTTCTTC.

The rearrangement joins TRBV14 to TRBJ1-1, with D maybe TRBD1 (6 bases). Germline CDR1 is SGHDN and CDR2 is FVKESK. The CDR3 is 12 amino acids. Trimming stripped 8 bases from V and 2 bases from J, with 9 bases between. The CDR3 here is CASRTANTEAFF. In DNA, the CDR3 is TGTGCCAGCCGGACAGCTAACACTGAAGCTTTCTTT.

This chain links TRBV18 with TRBJ1-5; D is uncertain. This CDR3 is built from 11 residues. Trimming cost V 4 bases and J 5 bases, with 3 bases left between them. Germline V CDR1 and CDR2: KGHSH, LQKENI. The CDR3, as DNA: TGTGCCAGCTCACGGTATCAGCCCCAGCATTTT. This gives the protein CASSRYQPQHF.

The chain is built from TRBV15 and TRBJ2-7; the match to TRBD1 covers 7 bases. The CDR3 runs 15 residues. Germline CDR1 and CDR2: LNHNV and YYDKDF (reference sequence). Germline trimming cut 2 bases from V and 6 bases from J; bases unmatched to any gene: 10. Here the CDR3 reads CATSRNRGQRTEQYF. CDR3 coding DNA: TGTGCCACCAGCAGAAACAGGGGACAACGTACCGAGCAGTACTTC. Complete variable domain (other parts from reference TRBV15 and TRBJ2-7): DAMVIQNPRYQVTQFGKPVTLSCSQTLNHNVMYWYQQKSSQAPKLLFHYYDKDFNNEADTPDNFQSRRPNTSFCFLDIRSPGLGDTAMYLCATSRNRGQRTEQYFGPGTRLTVT.

V and J are TRBV6-5 and TRBJ2-7; TRBD1 is a possible D gene (5 bases). Trimming shortened V by 7 bases and J by 4 bases, and 8 bases separated the two germline ends. The V gene's germline CDR1 is MNHEY and CDR2 SVGAGI. The CDR3 is made up of 11 amino acids. CDR3 loop: CASTPGYEQYF. CDR3 DNA sequence: TGTGCCAGCACCCCAGGGTACGAGCAGTACTTC.

The chain uses TRBV27 and TRBJ2-7; possibly TRBD2 for D (6 bases). Germline V gives CDR1 MNHEY, CDR2 SMNVEV (reference sequence). Trimming stripped 6 bases from V and 0 bases from J, with 15 bases between. This CDR3 spans 15 amino acids. CDR3 amino acids: CASSRVAALSYEQYF. The CDR3 DNA is TGTGCCAGCAGCCGTGTAGCGGCCCTCTCCTACGAGCAGTACTTC.

The V and J genes are TRBV28 and TRBJ2-1, with TRBD1 matching over 12 bases. In germline, CDR1 is MDHEN, CDR2 SYDVKM. This CDR3 has 17 residues. The V and J ends lost 5 bases and 4 bases, in that order; junction bases with no gene match: 9. As DNA, the CDR3 is TGTGCCAGCAGTCCCCGGGACAGGGGGCGCCAGTACAATGAGCAGTTCTTC. Translation: CASSPRDRGRQYNEQFF.

The V and J genes are TRBV20-1 and TRBJ2-1; D is perhaps TRBD2 (5 bases). Germline V gene sequence: CDR1 DFQATT, CDR2 SNEGSKA (reference sequence). This CDR3 has 11 amino acids. Trimming took off 1 base at V and 9 bases at J, with 7 bases between the two ends. The CDR3 spells CSARGGSEQFF. The CDR3 bases are TGCAGTGCTAGAGGAGGGAGTGAGCAGTTCTTC.

The chain is built from TRBV30 and TRBJ1-1; 7 bases are shared with TRBD1. In germline, CDR1 is GTSNPN, CDR2 SVGIG (reference sequence). V lost 2 bases, J lost 7 bases, and 10 bases stayed unmatched. The CDR3 runs 14 residues. Here the CDR3 reads CAWSFNRRTGEAFF. The CDR3 nucleotides read TGTGCCTGGAGTTTTAATCGTCGGACAGGTGAAGCTTTCTTT.

The CDR3 region is CASSFTPGQGLANEQFF. CDR3 sequence (DNA): TGTGCCAGCAGCTTCACACCGGGACAGGGACTAGCGAATGAGCAGTTCTTC. The chain joins TRBV5-5 to TRBJ2-1; perhaps TRBD2 as D (10 bases). The CDR3 covers 17 residues. Germline V gene sequence: CDR1 SGHKS, CDR2 YYEKEE (reference sequence). Trimming took 2 bases from V and 7 from J, leaving 22 bases between them. The full variable domain, rest sourced from reference TRBV5-5 and TRBJ2-1, is DAGVTQSPTHLIKTRGQQVTLRCSPISGHKSVSWYQQVLGQGPQFIFQYYEKEERGRGNFPDRFSARQFPNYSSELNVNALLLGDSALYLCASSFTPGQGLANEQFFGPGTRLTVL.

The chain uses TRBV30 and TRBJ2-3; D not resolved. The CDR3 contains 12 residues. Germline V lookup: CDR1 GTSNPN, CDR2 SVGIG (reference sequence). Trimming cost V 2 bases and J 1 base, with 4 bases left between them. CDR3 region: CAWSLRTDTQYF. The CDR3 DNA reads TGTGCCTGGAGTCTCCGCACAGATACGCAGTATTTT. The full variable domain, with the rest looked up from reference TRBV30 and TRBJ2-3, is SQTIHQWPATLVQPVGSPLSLECTVEGTSNPNLYWYRQAAGRGLQLLFYSVGIGQISSEVPQNLSASRPQDRQFILSSKKLLLSDSGFYLCAWSLRTDTQYFGPGTRLTVL.

The chain employs TRBV11-2 and TRBJ2-2, with 10 bases matching TRBD2. Trimming at V came to 2 bases and at J to 5 bases, leaving 11 bases not matched to a gene. This CDR3 comprises 18 residues. Looked up from germline, CDR1 is SGHAT and CDR2 is FQNNGV. The DNA for the CDR3 is TGTGCCAGCAGCTTATTCTTACGGCTAGCGGGAGATACCGGGGAGCTGTTTTTT. Its translation is CASSLFLRLAGDTGELFF.

The V and J genes are TRBV28 and TRBJ1-2; the match to TRBD1 covers 9 bases. The junction had 7 bases not matched to a gene; V was cut back by 6 bases and J by 2 bases. The CDR3 is 15 amino acids. Germline V gene data show CDR1 as MDHEN and CDR2 as SYDVKM. The CDR3 spells CASRTPGQGNYGYTF. In DNA form, the CDR3 reads TGTGCCAGCAGGACCCCGGGACAGGGAAACTATGGCTACACCTTC.